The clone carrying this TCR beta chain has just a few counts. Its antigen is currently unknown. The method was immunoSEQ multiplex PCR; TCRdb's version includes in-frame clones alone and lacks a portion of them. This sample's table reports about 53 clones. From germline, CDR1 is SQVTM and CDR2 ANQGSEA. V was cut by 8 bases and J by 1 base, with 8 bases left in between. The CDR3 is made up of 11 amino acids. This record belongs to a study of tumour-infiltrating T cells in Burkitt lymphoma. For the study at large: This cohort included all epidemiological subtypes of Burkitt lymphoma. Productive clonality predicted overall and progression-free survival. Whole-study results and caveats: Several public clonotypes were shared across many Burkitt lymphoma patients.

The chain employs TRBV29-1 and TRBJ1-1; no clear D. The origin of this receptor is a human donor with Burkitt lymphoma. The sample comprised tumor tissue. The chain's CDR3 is CSLHGNTEAFF. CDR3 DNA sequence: TGCAGCCTCCATGGGAACACTGAAGCTTTCTTT.